This section outlines one TCR beta chain sequence together with its context. The target antigen is unknown. Treatment: roughly ten-day PBMC culture with coronavirus spike peptide pools or control peptides (ViraFEST assay). The unexposed donor provided CD4+ T cells, which were taken before the COVID-19 pandemic (2011-2018). Probing of unexposed-donor CD4+ T cells with SARS-CoV-2 S/N and four cold-coronavirus spikes was done, cells permitting. These data come from a study of vaccination and CD4 T cells after COVID-19. The assay that was used to sequence DNA from cultured CD4+ T cells was the Oncomine TCR Beta short-read assay. Someone extracted genomic DNA from cultured CD4+ T cells. MiXCR was run by TCRdb on the PCR reads, yielding one entry per CDR3 protein. The sample holds some 8,900 distinct CDR3 sequences; 30% to 35% are singletons and the top ten take 8% to 9.5%. V was clipped by 4 bases and J by 5 bases; unmatched bases: 5. This CDR3 is 14 amino acids long. The germline gives CDR1 SGHAT, CDR2 FQDESV (reference sequence).

This chain joins TRBV11-1 and TRBJ2-7; TRBD1 matches 10 bases. This clonotype originated in a human donor in good health. The specimen was CD4+ T cells from blood, cultured in vitro. CDR3 region: CASSSRDRGDEQYF. CDR3 sequence (DNA): TGTGCCAGCAGCTCCCGGGACAGGGGCGACGAGCAGTACTTC.